These 23 T cell receptor beta chains were all obtained from the same sample, sequenced in a study of identical twins. MiXCR, run by TCRdb on the 5' RACE reads, gives a single entry per CDR3 protein. The profile shows around 690,000 distinct CDR3 sequences, 21% of them singletons. In addition, the sample was reused for a study of T cells expressing NK-cell markers.

Material: PBMCs. The source is a woman aged 18-29 years in good health.

This clonotype was counted at least ten times. The chain combines TRBV12-3 or TRBV12-4 with TRBJ2-1; maybe TRBD2 (6 bases). This CDR3 region has 13 residues. Trimming removed 7 bases at V and 6 bases at J, with 13 bases between. DNA of the CDR3: TGTGCCAGCACCGATCTAGCGATCAATGAGCAGTTCTTC. Translation gives CASTDLAINEQFF.

This clonotype was picked up a small number of times. One end of the junction varies from germline; a read error may be responsible. The V call is TRBV7-2, the J call TRBJ1-1; D is unresolved. CDR3 length equals 13 residues. Germline V gives CDR1 SGHTA, CDR2 FQGNSA. In nucleotides, the CDR3 is TGTGCCAGCAGCTCTCGGGCCGGGGAGGCAGCCCTTTTT. This gives the protein CASSSRAGEAALF.

This chain links TRBV27 with TRBJ2-2, with 9 bases matching TRBD2. Germline V gene lookup returns CDR1 MNHEY and CDR2 SMNVEV (reference sequence). Trimming at V came to 3 bases and at J to 7 bases, leaving 6 bases not matched to a gene. The CDR3 is made up of 15 amino acids. In DNA, the CDR3 is TGTGCCAGCAGTTTGGGCGGGAGGGCTGTCGGGGAGCTGTTTTTT. Its protein is CASSLGGRAVGELFF.

J is TRBJ1-5 and V is TRBV18; D unclear. CDR1 is KGHSH and CDR2 is LQKENI in the germline V gene. The CDR3 spans 15 residues. V was trimmed by 1 base and J by 3 bases, leaving 10 bases between them. CDR3 sequence reads: CASSPRSRVNQPQHF. The DNA for the CDR3 is TGTGCCAGCTCACCACGTAGCAGAGTCAATCAGCCCCAGCATTTT.

This clonotype was detected only a few times. This rearrangement joins TRBV20-1 to TRBJ1-1, with D perhaps TRBD1 (5 bases). Between the trimmed V and J ends, which lost 1 base and 7 bases, there was a span of 16 bases. Germline V gene sequence: CDR1 DFQATT, CDR2 SNEGSKA (reference sequence). The CDR3 runs 14 residues. Here the CDR3 reads CSARGGAGLYEAFF. The CDR3 DNA follows: TGCAGTGCTAGAGGAGGGGCAGGGCTGTATGAAGCTTTCTTT.

This clonotype was seen a few times. The chain links TRBV9 to TRBJ2-1; 8 nucleotides align to TRBD2. V gave up 6 bases and J gave up 1 base; unmatched junction bases: 6. The germline V gene encodes CDR1 SGDLS and CDR2 YYNGEE. The CDR3 is made up of 15 amino acids. The CDR3 region is CASTPGLGSYNEQFF. CDR3 DNA sequence: TGTGCCAGCACCCCGGGACTAGGGTCCTACAATGAGCAGTTCTTC. The full variable domain, its missing parts supplied by reference TRBV9 and TRBJ2-1, is DSGVTQTPKHLITATGQRVTLRCSPRSGDLSVYWYQQSLDQGLQFLIQYYNGEERAKGNILERFSAQQFPDLHSELNLSSLELGDSALYFCASTPGLGSYNEQFFGPGTRLTVL.

V usage is TRBV20-1 and J usage is TRBJ2-1, with 8 nucleotides matching TRBD2. CDR3 length: 14 amino acids. CDR1 is DFQATT, CDR2 SNEGSKA, per germline (reference sequence). After removal of 2 bases from V and 6 bases from J, the junction contained 6 bases not matched to a gene. CDR3 in amino acids: CSARRGGLSNEQFF. The DNA of the CDR3 is TGCAGTGCTAGACGGGGGGGCCTGAGCAATGAGCAGTTCTTC.

The chain links TRBV6-5 to TRBJ2-2, with 14 bases that match TRBD2. The germline V gene has CDR1 MNHEY and CDR2 SVGAGI. The CDR3 totals 18 residues. V was clipped by 5 bases and J by 4 bases; unmatched bases: 9. This CDR3 reads CASSTGTSGGPFTGELFF. As DNA, the CDR3 is TGTGCCAGCAGTACTGGGACTAGCGGGGGCCCATTCACCGGGGAGCTGTTTTTT.

Only a few counts were recorded for this clonotype. The chain employs TRBV6-2 or TRBV6-3 and TRBJ2-3, with D possibly being TRBD2 (5 bases). This CDR3 spans 14 amino acids. The germline CDR1 and CDR2 sequences are MNHEY and SVGEGT. With 8 bases removed from V and 1 base from J, the gap between germline ends came to 13 bases. The DNA for the CDR3 is TGTGCCAGCGGGTTAGGGCGGGGCACAGATACGCAGTATTTT. It yields the protein CASGLGRGTDTQYF.

The chain has TRBV5-1 and TRBJ2-3; maybe TRBD1 (6 bases). The CDR3 contains 15 residues. Trimming removed 3 bases from V and 1 base from J, with 12 bases in between. Germline lookup yields CDR1 SGHRS and CDR2 YFSETQ. The CDR3 loop reads CASSYRVSGTDTQYF. In DNA, the CDR3 is TGCGCCAGCAGCTACAGGGTGTCGGGCACAGATACGCAGTATTTT.

V is TRBV5-1 and J is TRBJ2-2; no definite D call. In germline, CDR1 is SGHRS, CDR2 YFSETQ. V was clipped by 4 bases and J by 7 bases, with 5 bases between them. CDR3 length: 11 residues. In DNA form, the CDR3 reads TGCGCCAGCAGCACGTTCGGGGAGCTGTTTTTT. It is translated as CASSTFGELFF.

V gene TRBV12-3 or TRBV12-4 combines with J gene TRBJ1-6; D unclear. The CDR3 covers 11 residues. The V and J ends lost 1 base and 14 bases respectively, with 6 bases between them. The CDR3 loop reads CASSLGGTLHF. CDR3 nucleotides: TGTGCCAGCAGTTTAGGGGGAACCCTCCACTTT.

This clonotype showed up many times. This chain links TRBV25-1 with TRBJ1-1; D uncertain. Trimming removed 1 base from V and 11 bases from J, with 11 bases in between. The germline gives CDR1 MGHDK, CDR2 SYGVNS. CDR3 length: 12 amino acids. DNA for the CDR3: TGTGCCAGCAGTGAATTCGCGGATAAGGCTTTCTTT. This gives the protein CASSEFADKAFF.

This clonotype appeared many times. The rearrangement joins TRBV6-1 to TRBJ2-7; a weak D match, TRBD2 (5 bases). The CDR3 runs to 16 residues. CDR1 is MNHNS and CDR2 is SASEGT in the germline V gene. Trimming cost V 6 bases and J 2 bases, with 20 bases left between them. The CDR3 loop reads CASSKETAEWAYEQYF. The CDR3, as DNA: TGTGCCAGCAGCAAGGAAACAGCGGAGTGGGCCTACGAGCAGTACTTC.

This clonotype has at least ten counts. The chain combines TRBV14 with TRBJ2-1; D is uncertain. CDR3 length equals 14 residues. V shed 2 bases and J shed 2 bases, with 7 bases lying between them. Germline CDR1 reads SGHDN; CDR2 reads FVKESK. The CDR3 spells CASSQSSTYNEQFF. Written as DNA, the CDR3 is TGTGCCAGCAGCCAATCCTCGACCTACAATGAGCAGTTCTTC.

As concerns this clonotype: A much larger clone is a single base away; this may be a read error. This chain links TRBV20-1 with TRBJ1-1, with D uncertain. From germline, CDR1 is DFQATT and CDR2 SNEGSKA (reference sequence). The V gene lost 3 bases and the J gene lost 1 base, with 6 bases spanning the gap. This CDR3 spans 12 amino acids. CDR3 coding DNA: TGCAGTGCTAGGAAGGGGAACACTGAAGCTTTCTTT. Translated: CSARKGNTEAFF.

This clonotype has a count of ten or more. The chain joins TRBV12-3 or TRBV12-4 to TRBJ2-1; D ambiguous. V shed 5 bases and J shed 4 bases, with 12 bases lying between them. The CDR3 extends over 14 amino acids. CDR3 protein: CASSPLGQYNEQFF. CDR3 DNA: TGTGCCAGCAGTCCCCTCGGGCAGTACAATGAGCAGTTCTTC.

The chain uses TRBV20-1 and TRBJ1-5; 7 bases are shared with TRBD1. J was trimmed by 11 bases and V by 6 bases; bases with no gene match: 13. The CDR3 contains 13 residues. In germline, CDR1 is DFQATT, CDR2 SNEGSKA (reference sequence). The DNA of the CDR3 is TGCAGTGCCGAGAAGGGGACAGAAAAGTCCCAGCATTTT. Its protein product is CSAEKGTEKSQHF.

This clonotype came up a few times. The chain has TRBV7-9 and TRBJ2-7; 7 bases are shared with TRBD2. Germline CDR1 SEHNR, CDR2 FQNEAQ (reference sequence). Trimming removed 1 base from V and 7 bases from J; junction bases left unmatched: 10. CDR3 length: 15 residues. CDR3 sequence reads: CASSLVATSPIEQYF. The CDR3 DNA sequence: TGTGCCAGCAGCTTAGTCGCGACTAGCCCCATTGAGCAGTACTTC.

V and J are TRBV10-3 and TRBJ2-3; no reliable D call. Germline lookup yields CDR1 ENHRY and CDR2 SYGVKD. V lost 5 bases and J 5 bases, leaving 5 bases between the germline ends. CDR3 length: 11 amino acids. The CDR3 region is CAISSEDTQYF. CDR3 coding DNA: TGTGCCATCAGTAGCGAAGATACGCAGTATTTT.

The rearrangement links TRBV12-3 or TRBV12-4 to TRBJ2-2; D not certain. CDR3 size: 13 residues. V lost 4 bases and J 6 bases, leaving 9 bases between the germline ends. CDR3 nucleotide sequence: TGTGCCAGCAGTTCTTATGGGGCCGGGGAGCTGTTTTTT. The encoded protein is CASSSYGAGELFF.

In regard to this clonotype: Relative to the germline gene, one junction end is altered; a read error may explain this. The gene calls are TRBV6-5 and TRBJ2-1; 12 nucleotides match TRBD2. Germline V CDR1 and CDR2: MNHEY, SVGAGI. The CDR3 loop spans 15 amino acids. CDR3 protein: CASSHSLAGGNEQFF. CDR3 nucleotides: TGTGCCAGCAGTCACTCACTAGCGGGGGGCAATGAGCAGTTCTTC.

This clonotype was seen more than once but under ten times. The V call is TRBV20-1, the J call TRBJ2-1, with D maybe TRBD2 (5 bases). CDR3 length equals 12 residues. Trimming shortened V by 2 bases and J by 5 bases, and 7 bases separated the two germline ends. From germline, CDR1 is DFQATT and CDR2 SNEGSKA (reference sequence). CDR3 residues: CSARLAHNEQFF. CDR3 DNA: TGCAGTGCTAGACTAGCCCACAATGAGCAGTTCTTC.